This TCR beta chain was recorded in a study of blood T cell repertoires in COVID-19. The overall study: From the United States, Italy and Spain came samples of acute and convalescent COVID-19. Sample material is recorded as cDNA or gDNA derived from T cells, B-cell-depleted T cells, or PBMCs.

Seattle researchers signed up patients amid active infection and tracked them longitudinally. In the original processing: Scientists estimated how many nucleated cells there were by amplifying reference gene primers. The method was immunoSEQ multiplex PCR; TCRdb's version includes in-frame clones alone and lacks a portion of them. Clone size and V and J calls were adopted from that table, with D and trimming inferred from the DNA. The sample lists 250,000 to 300,000 clones, 88% seen once, with about a tenth in the top ten. This TCR was recovered from a woman between 65 and 79 years old with COVID-19, enrolled during active disease. The source material was peripheral blood.

The CDR3: CASSLSGSSHNEQFF. The CDR3 region has the DNA TGTGCCAGCAGCTTGAGCGGGAGTTCCCACAATGAGCAGTTCTTC. The rearrangement joins TRBV11-3 to TRBJ2-1, with 8 bases aligning to TRBD2. The germline V gene encodes CDR1 SGHNT and CDR2 YENEEA. Trimming at V came to 3 bases and at J to 5 bases, leaving 6 bases not matched to a gene. The CDR3 is 15 amino acids.